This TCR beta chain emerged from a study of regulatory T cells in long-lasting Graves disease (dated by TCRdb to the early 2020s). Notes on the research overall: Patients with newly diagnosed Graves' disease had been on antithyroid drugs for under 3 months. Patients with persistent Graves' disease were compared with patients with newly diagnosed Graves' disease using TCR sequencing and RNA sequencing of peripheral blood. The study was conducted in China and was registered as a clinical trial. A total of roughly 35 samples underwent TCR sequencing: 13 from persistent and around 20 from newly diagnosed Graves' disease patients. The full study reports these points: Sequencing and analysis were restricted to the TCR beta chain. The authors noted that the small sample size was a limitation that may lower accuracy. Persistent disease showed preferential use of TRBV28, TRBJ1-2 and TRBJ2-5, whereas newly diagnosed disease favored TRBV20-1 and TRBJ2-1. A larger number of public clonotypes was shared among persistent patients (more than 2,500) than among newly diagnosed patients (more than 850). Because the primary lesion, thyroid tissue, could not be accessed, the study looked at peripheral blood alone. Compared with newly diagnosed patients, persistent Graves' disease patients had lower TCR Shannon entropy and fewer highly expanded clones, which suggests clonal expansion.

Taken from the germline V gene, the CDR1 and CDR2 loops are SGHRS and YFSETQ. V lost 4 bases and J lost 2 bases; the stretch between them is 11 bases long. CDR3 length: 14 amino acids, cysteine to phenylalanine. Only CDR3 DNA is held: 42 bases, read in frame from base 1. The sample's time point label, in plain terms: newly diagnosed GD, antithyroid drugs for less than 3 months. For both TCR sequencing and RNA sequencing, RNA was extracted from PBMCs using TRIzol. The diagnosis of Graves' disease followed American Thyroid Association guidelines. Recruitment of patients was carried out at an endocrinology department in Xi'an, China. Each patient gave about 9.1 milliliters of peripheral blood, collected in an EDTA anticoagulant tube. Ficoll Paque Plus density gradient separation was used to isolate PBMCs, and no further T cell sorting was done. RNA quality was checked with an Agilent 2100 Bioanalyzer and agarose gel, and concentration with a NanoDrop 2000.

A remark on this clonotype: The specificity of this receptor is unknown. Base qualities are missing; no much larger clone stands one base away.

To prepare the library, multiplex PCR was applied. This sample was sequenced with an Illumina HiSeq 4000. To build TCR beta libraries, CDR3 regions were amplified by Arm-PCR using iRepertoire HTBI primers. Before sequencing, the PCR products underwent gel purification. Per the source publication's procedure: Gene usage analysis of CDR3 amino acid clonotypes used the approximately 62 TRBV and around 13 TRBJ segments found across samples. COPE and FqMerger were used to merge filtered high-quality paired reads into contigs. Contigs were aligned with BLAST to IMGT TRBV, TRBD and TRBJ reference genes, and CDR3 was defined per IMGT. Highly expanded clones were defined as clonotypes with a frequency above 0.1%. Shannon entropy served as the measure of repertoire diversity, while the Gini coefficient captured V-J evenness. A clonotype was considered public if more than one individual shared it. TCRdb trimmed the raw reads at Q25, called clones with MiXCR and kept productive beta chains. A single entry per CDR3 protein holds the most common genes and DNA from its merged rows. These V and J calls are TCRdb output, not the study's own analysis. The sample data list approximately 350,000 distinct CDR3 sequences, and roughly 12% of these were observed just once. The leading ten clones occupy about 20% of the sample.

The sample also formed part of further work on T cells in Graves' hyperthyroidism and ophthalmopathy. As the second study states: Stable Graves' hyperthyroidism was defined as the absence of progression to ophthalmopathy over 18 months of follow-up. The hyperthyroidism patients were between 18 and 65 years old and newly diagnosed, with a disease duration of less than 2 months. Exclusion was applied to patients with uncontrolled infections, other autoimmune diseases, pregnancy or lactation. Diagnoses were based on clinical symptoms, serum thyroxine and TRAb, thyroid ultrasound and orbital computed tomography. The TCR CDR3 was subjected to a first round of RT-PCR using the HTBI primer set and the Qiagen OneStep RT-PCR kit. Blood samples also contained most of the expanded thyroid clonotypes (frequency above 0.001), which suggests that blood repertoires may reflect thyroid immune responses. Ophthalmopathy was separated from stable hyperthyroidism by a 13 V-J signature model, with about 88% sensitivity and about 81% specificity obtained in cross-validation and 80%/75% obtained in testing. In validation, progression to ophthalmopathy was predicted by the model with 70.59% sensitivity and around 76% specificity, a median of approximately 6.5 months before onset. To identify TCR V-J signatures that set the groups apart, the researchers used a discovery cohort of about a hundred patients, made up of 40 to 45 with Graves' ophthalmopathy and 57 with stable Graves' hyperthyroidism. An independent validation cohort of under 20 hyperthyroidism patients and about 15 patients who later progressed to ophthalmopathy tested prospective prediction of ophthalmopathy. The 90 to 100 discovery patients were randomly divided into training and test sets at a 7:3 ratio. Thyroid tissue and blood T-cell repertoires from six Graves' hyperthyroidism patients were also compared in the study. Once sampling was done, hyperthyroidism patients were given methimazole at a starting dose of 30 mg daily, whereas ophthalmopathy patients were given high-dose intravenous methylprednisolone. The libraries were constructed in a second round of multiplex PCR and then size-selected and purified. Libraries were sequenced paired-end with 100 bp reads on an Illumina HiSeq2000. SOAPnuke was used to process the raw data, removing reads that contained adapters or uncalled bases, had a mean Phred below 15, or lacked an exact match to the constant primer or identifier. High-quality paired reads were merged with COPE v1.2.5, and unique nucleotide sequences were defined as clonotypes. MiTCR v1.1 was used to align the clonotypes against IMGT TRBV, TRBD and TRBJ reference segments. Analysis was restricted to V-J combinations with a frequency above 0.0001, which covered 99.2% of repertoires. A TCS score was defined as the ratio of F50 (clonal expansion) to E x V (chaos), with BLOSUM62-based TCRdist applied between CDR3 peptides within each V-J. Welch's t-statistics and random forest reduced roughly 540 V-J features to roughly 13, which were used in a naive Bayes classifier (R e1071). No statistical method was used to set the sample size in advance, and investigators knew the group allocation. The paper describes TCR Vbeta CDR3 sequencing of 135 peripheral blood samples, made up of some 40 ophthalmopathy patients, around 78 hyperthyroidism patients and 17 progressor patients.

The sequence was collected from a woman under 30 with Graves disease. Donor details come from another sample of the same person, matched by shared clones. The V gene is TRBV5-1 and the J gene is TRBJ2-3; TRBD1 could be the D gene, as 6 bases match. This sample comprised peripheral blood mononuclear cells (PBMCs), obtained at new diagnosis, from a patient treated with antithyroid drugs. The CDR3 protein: CASSRGSLTDTQYF. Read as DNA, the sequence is TGCGCCAGCAGCAGGGGGAGCCTCACAGATACGCAGTATTTT.